This T cell receptor beta chain was captured in a study of blood T cell repertoires in COVID-19. Study at large: The study drew acute and convalescent COVID-19 samples from the United States, Italy and Spain.

The assay was immunoSEQ multiplex PCR, and TCRdb's table has in-frame clones only and misses some. The sample has approximately 290,000 clones; about 90% are singletons. This clone was counted once. What was sequenced was peripheral blood. This clonotype was obtained from a man aged 18 to 29 with active or convalescent COVID-19.

In DNA, the CDR3 is TGTGCCAGCAGTTTACCCCCCCGGGCTAGCGGGACGTACGAGCAGTACTTC. It translates to CASSLPPRASGTYEQYF. The genes are TRBV27 and TRBJ2-7, with 9 bases lining up with TRBD2. V gave up 2 bases and J gave up 4 bases; unmatched junction bases: 12. The CDR3 has 17 residues. Germline V CDR1 and CDR2: MNHEY, SMNVEV (reference sequence).